This T cell receptor beta chain was retrieved from a study of blood T cells in healthy people across ages. Turning to the study itself: Template switching recovered approximately one barcoded beta molecule for every two T cells.

There are 13 residues in the CDR3. V lost 6 bases and J lost 2, with 14 bases in between. Germline lookup yields CDR1 DFQATT and CDR2 SNEGSKA (reference sequence). Sample-barcoded 5' priming and a J-beta primer mix drove a second PCR of roughly 7 to 11 cycles. TCRdb independently ran MiXCR on the 5' RACE reads; one entry per CDR3 protein. This sample yields 780,000 or so distinct CDR3 sequences, of which 20% to 30% are seen a single time; under 4% belongs to the top ten. The sample was also linked to a second study, of T cells of mothers and their children. As reported in that work: Donors comprised three healthy Caucasian mothers plus their six children. Over 9.5 million reads per mother and around 3.2 million per child were obtained.

Source material: blood. The chain couples TRBV20-1 to TRBJ2-7; D possibly corresponds to TRBD2 (5 bases). This TCR was recovered from a boy younger than 18 in good health. This CDR3 is CSAPVAGAYEQYF. CDR3 bases: TGCAGTGCCCCGGTGGCGGGCGCCTACGAGCAGTACTTC.